This TCR beta chain came from a study of siplizumab effects on memory and regulatory T cells. The study, taken as a whole, reports: It seemed that naive T cells were more diverse than memory cells and were major contributors to the alloresponse. Unstimulated subsets accounted for the mapping of only a minor share of the clones that were alloreactive.

Assays were performed on about 100,000 TCR templates per sample. Using immunoSEQ multiplex PCR, the repertoire was profiled, and TCRdb retains in-frame clones only, with some absent. In the table there are approximately 20,000 clones, 44% of which are singletons. Per germline, CDR1 SGHDT and CDR2 YYEEEE. V was pared by 6 bases and J by 4 bases, with 22 bases between. The CDR3 is made up of 16 amino acids. Cells from the mixed lymphocyte reaction underwent coculture for 5 to 6 days at 37 degrees C. CFSE marked responder PBMCs and Violet Dye marked stimulator PBMCs, which were mixed 1:1. This clone was observed a handful of times. Its antigen is not known.

Sequenced input: CFSE-low (dividing) CD4+ T cells sorted from an allogeneic mixed lymphocyte reaction. This chain uses TRBV5-6 with TRBJ1-1; no clear D. This sequence originates from a human donor in good health; the cells came from an allogeneic mixed lymphocyte reaction. Some clones in this sample may be carry-over from other donors' samples. CDR3 DNA sequence: TGTGCCAGCATCCGTTTTGGGAAGTCAGGCCTCACTGAAGCTTTCTTT. Encoded protein: CASIRFGKSGLTEAFF.